The clone carrying this T cell receptor (beta chain) is a singleton in its sample. Its matching antigen is unknown. This record comes from a study of immune evolution from preneoplasia to lung adenocarcinoma. In germline, CDR1 is SGHTA, CDR2 FQGNSA. This CDR3 has 13 residues. Trimming removed 5 bases at V and 1 base at J, with 7 bases between. Clones were read by immunoSEQ multiplex PCR, and TCRdb kept only the in-frame ones, dropping some. The data contain more than 10,000 clones, approximately 87% of them singletons. Whole-study findings and limits: Normal lung had the highest top T cell clone frequencies.

The TCR comes from a person aged 50 to 70 with lung adenocarcinoma. The chain employs TRBV7-2 and TRBJ2-3; D is ambiguous. Sequenced material: FFPE tissue from an adenomatous hyperplasia lung lesion. Stated subset: atypical adenomatous hyperplasia (AAH), lung preneoplasia. CDR3 loop: CASSRRGTDTQYF. The CDR3 DNA follows: TGTGCCAGCAGCCGACGAGGCACAGATACGCAGTATTTT.